Presented here are 27 T cell receptor beta chains from one specimen sequenced in a study of T-cell reconstitution after alpha-beta-depleted transplantation in children. Preparation of the TCRbeta library used unique molecular identifiers. One entry per CDR3 protein, called by TCRdb with MiXCR from the PCR reads. The sample includes about 610,000 distinct CDR3 sequences, roughly 10% seen only once; the top ten take less than 5%. The material was PBMCs from the stem cell graft donor, obtained from the stem cell graft. The receptors derive from a human donor who donated a stem cell graft to a child with acute myeloid leukemia.

This clonotype showed up many times. The CDR3 DNA sequence: TGCAGTGCTAGAGAGCAGCCGGGCTCTGAAGCTTTCTTT. Translated: CSAREQPGSEAFF. The chain has TRBV20-1 and TRBJ1-1; no reliable D call. V lost 0 bases and J 6 bases, leaving 11 bases between the germline ends. Germline V gene sequence: CDR1 DFQATT, CDR2 SNEGSKA (reference sequence). The CDR3 consists of 13 residues.

This sequence joins TRBV20-1 and TRBJ2-2; 11 bases line up with TRBD2. V dropped 0 bases and J dropped 4; count of bases not matched to a gene: 4. This CDR3 contains 16 residues. Germline assignment: CDR1 DFQATT and CDR2 SNEGSKA (reference sequence). The CDR3 sequence: CSARDASGRFTGELFF. CDR3 DNA: TGCAGTGCTAGAGACGCTAGCGGGAGGTTCACCGGGGAGCTGTTTTTT.

The V and J genes are TRBV7-2 and TRBJ1-1, with 7 bases identical to TRBD1. V gave up 2 bases and J gave up 6 bases; unmatched junction bases: 9. From germline, CDR1 is SGHTA and CDR2 FQGNSA. The CDR3 extends over 15 amino acids. The CDR3 DNA sequence: TGTGCCAGCAGCTTATTGGCAGGGGGGGCTTCTGAAGCTTTCTTT. Amino acid sequence: CASSLLAGGASEAFF.

The V call is TRBV3-1, the J call TRBJ2-1; maybe TRBD2 (6 bases). CDR3 length equals 15 residues. Trimming pared 1 base from V and 5 bases from J, leaving 12 bases between. Germline CDR1 and CDR2: LGHDT and YNNKEL (reference sequence). The CDR3 here is CASSQGGRWNNEQFF. CDR3 coding DNA: TGTGCCAGCAGCCAAGGAGGGAGGTGGAACAATGAGCAGTTCTTC.

This sequence joins TRBV7-8 and TRBJ1-2; the D is unclear. Deletions cut 0 bases from V and 1 base from J, with 12 bases between. The germline V gene encodes CDR1 SGHVS and CDR2 FQNEAQ. The CDR3 is 16 amino acids. CDR3 residues: CASSLAGLGSNYGYTF. In DNA, the CDR3 is TGTGCCAGCAGCTTAGCAGGATTAGGCAGTAACTATGGCTACACCTTC. Full variable domain (missing parts from reference TRBV7-8 and TRBJ1-2): GAGVSQSPRYKVAKRGQDVALRCDPISGHVSLFWYQQALGQGPEFLTYFQNEAQLDKSGLPSDRFFAERPEGSVSTLKIQRTQQEDSAVYLCASSLAGLGSNYGYTFGSGTRLTVV.

Points on this clonotype: No conserved phenylalanine or tryptophan is present at the end of the CDR3, so a read error is the likely explanation. This sequence joins TRBV12-3 or TRBV12-4 and TRBJ1-1; D is perhaps TRBD1 (6 bases). This CDR3 region has 13 residues. V lost 3 bases, J lost 4 bases, and 9 bases lay in between. As DNA, the CDR3 is TGTGCCAGCAGTTTTGGACAGCTCACTGAAGCTTTCTCT. Its protein product is CASSFGQLTEAFS.

The genes are TRBV20-1 and TRBJ1-5; 11 nucleotides agree with TRBD1. From germline, CDR1 is DFQATT and CDR2 SNEGSKA (reference sequence). Trimming at V came to 0 bases and at J to 1 base, leaving 8 bases not matched to a gene. CDR3 length: 18 residues. This chain's CDR3 is CSARDPGQGDWSNQPQHF. In DNA form, the CDR3 reads TGCAGTGCTAGAGATCCGGGACAGGGGGATTGGAGCAATCAGCCCCAGCATTTT.

This clonotype was detected a few times. The chain combines TRBV20-1 with TRBJ2-1; 13 bases line up with TRBD2. The CDR3 covers 12 residues. Germline CDR1 and CDR2: DFQATT and SNEGSKA (reference sequence). Germline trimming cut 6 bases from V and 9 bases from J; bases unmatched to any gene: 2. DNA for the CDR3: TGCAGTGCCAGGACTAGCGGGAGTGAGCAGTTCTTC. It codes for CSARTSGSEQFF.

The rearrangement links TRBV2 to TRBJ2-2, with D unresolved. V was clipped by 6 bases and J by 1 base, with 12 bases between them. This CDR3 has 15 amino acids. CDR1 and CDR2 (germline): SNHLY, FYNNEI. CDR3 region: CASSTLKRNTGELFF. The CDR3 DNA sequence: TGTGCCAGCAGCACCCTAAAGCGGAACACCGGGGAGCTGTTTTTT.

In this sample, this clonotype turned up a few times. The rearrangement uses TRBV7-9 and TRBJ1-2; D not resolved. The CDR3 is 14 amino acids. Germline V gives CDR1 SEHNR, CDR2 FQNEAQ (reference sequence). Trimming cost V 2 bases and J 1 base, with 8 bases left between them. The CDR3 nucleotides are TGTGCCAGCAGCTTACTGACGGATAACTATGGCTACACCTTC. It encodes CASSLLTDNYGYTF.

This clonotype occurred a few times. The chain's CDR3 is CASSYSGRASWSTDTQYF. DNA of the CDR3: TGTGCCAGCAGCTACAGCGGGAGGGCCTCTTGGAGCACAGATACGCAGTATTTT. V gene TRBV11-2 combines with J gene TRBJ2-3; 10 nucleotides agree with TRBD2. The germline V gene encodes CDR1 SGHAT and CDR2 FQNNGV. J was trimmed by 0 bases and V by 4 bases; bases with no gene match: 10. The CDR3 covers 18 residues.

This clonotype was observed a few times. This chain links TRBV7-9 with TRBJ2-7, with TRBD2 identical over 9 bases. This CDR3 is 14 amino acids long. CDR1 is SEHNR and CDR2 is FQNEAQ in the germline V gene (reference sequence). V trimming: 1 base; J trimming: 7 bases; junction bases outside the gene matches: 5. This chain's CDR3 is CASSLDSLAGEQYF. CDR3 sequence (DNA): TGTGCCAGCAGCTTAGATTCGCTAGCGGGGGAGCAGTACTTC. Full variable domain (remainder filled in from reference TRBV7-9 and TRBJ2-7): DTGVSQNPRHKITKRGQNVTFRCDPISEHNRLYWYRQTLGQGPEFLTYFQNEAQLEKSRLLSDRFSAERPKGSFSTLEIQRTEQGDSAMYLCASSLDSLAGEQYFGPGTRLTVT.

This clonotype has just a few counts. The chain joins TRBV12-3 or TRBV12-4 to TRBJ2-1; D remains ambiguous. The CDR3 is 14 amino acids. Trimming left V 3 bases short and J 1 base short, with 7 bases between. This CDR3 reads CASSFVLSYNEQFF. The CDR3 DNA sequence: TGTGCCAGCAGTTTTGTCCTTTCCTACAATGAGCAGTTCTTC.

This clonotype has a count of ten or more. This chain uses TRBV19 with TRBJ2-1; 8 bases are a match to TRBD2. Germline CDR1 LNHDA, CDR2 SQIVND (reference sequence). There are 13 residues in the CDR3. With V trimmed by 8 bases and J by 6 bases, 6 bases remained unmatched. CDR3 sequence: CASRSGRLNEQFF. The CDR3 DNA sequence: TGTGCCAGTCGGAGCGGGAGACTCAATGAGCAGTTCTTC.

This clonotype was seen only a few times. The CDR3: CATSHRGRSDEQYF. Written as DNA, the CDR3 is TGTGCCACCAGCCACCGGGGCCGCAGCGACGAGCAGTACTTC. This chain links TRBV15 with TRBJ2-7; D assignment may be TRBD1 or TRBD2 (5 bases each). The CDR3 is 14 amino acids. Trimming took off 5 bases at V and 5 bases at J, with 16 bases between the two ends. Germline-derived CDR1 and CDR2 are LNHNV and YYDKDF (reference sequence). The complete variable domain, with remaining parts taken from reference TRBV15 and TRBJ2-7, reads DAMVIQNPRYQVTQFGKPVTLSCSQTLNHNVMYWYQQKSSQAPKLLFHYYDKDFNNEADTPDNFQSRRPNTSFCFLDIRSPGLGDTAMYLCATSHRGRSDEQYFGPGTRLTVT.

This clonotype showed up many times. The gene calls are TRBV5-1 and TRBJ2-7, with TRBD2 matching over 14 bases. Trimming took 4 bases from V and 4 from J; bases not matched to a gene: 16. The germline V gene encodes CDR1 SGHRS and CDR2 YFSETQ. The CDR3 sequence is 19 residues long. The CDR3 here is CASSTPQGTSGRNYYEQYF. CDR3 DNA: TGCGCCAGCAGCACGCCTCAAGGGACTAGCGGGAGAAACTATTACGAGCAGTACTTC.

This clonotype has more than one count but fewer than ten. The rearrangement joins TRBV7-3 to TRBJ2-2; 12 positions match TRBD2. Germline lookup yields CDR1 SGHTA and CDR2 FQGTGA. CDR3 size: 15 residues. V was pared by 5 bases and J by 8 bases, with 6 bases of the junction left unmatched. The CDR3 DNA reads TGTGCCAGCAGCCTAGCGGGAGGGCCTCGGGGGGAGCTGTTTTTT. Encoded protein: CASSLAGGPRGELFF.

This clonotype was seen at least ten times. The rearrangement links TRBV15 to TRBJ2-7; 8 nucleotides match TRBD2. The V segment lost 8 bases and the J segment 6 bases; nucleotides outside the gene matches: 3. Germline V gene data show CDR1 as LNHNV and CDR2 as YYDKDF (reference sequence). The CDR3 is made up of 11 amino acids. CDR3 residues: CATGLAGEQYF. In nucleotides, the CDR3 is TGTGCCACCGGACTAGCAGGCGAGCAGTACTTC. Full variable domain (outside the CDR3, taken from reference TRBV15 and TRBJ2-7): DAMVIQNPRYQVTQFGKPVTLSCSQTLNHNVMYWYQQKSSQAPKLLFHYYDKDFNNEADTPDNFQSRRPNTSFCFLDIRSPGLGDTAMYLCATGLAGEQYFGPGTRLTVT.

This clonotype was recorded many times. The chain employs TRBV20-1 and TRBJ2-1; 9 bases are shared with TRBD2. The germline V gene encodes CDR1 DFQATT and CDR2 SNEGSKA (reference sequence). Germline trimming cut 6 bases from V and 0 bases from J; bases unmatched to any gene: 9. The CDR3 consists of 16 residues. The CDR3 DNA sequence: TGCAGTGCGGAGGGGCTAGCGGGGAACTCCTACAATGAGCAGTTCTTC. This codes for CSAEGLAGNSYNEQFF.

This clonotype appeared many times. The chain carries TRBV29-1 and TRBJ2-4, with 12 bases fitting TRBD1. Trimming cost V 5 bases and J 3 bases; bases outside gene matches: 5. Germline V gives CDR1 SQVTM, CDR2 ANQGSEA. CDR3 size: 15 residues. The CDR3 reads CSVLGQGAGKNIQYF. CDR3 nucleotide sequence: TGCAGCGTTTTGGGACAGGGGGCGGGCAAAAACATTCAGTACTTC.

This clonotype showed up just a few times. This rearrangement joins TRBV6-2 or TRBV6-3 to TRBJ2-6; perhaps TRBD1 as D (6 bases). V was clipped by 10 bases and J by 2 bases, with 15 bases between them. Germline V lookup: CDR1 MNHEY, CDR2 SVGEGT. The CDR3 consists of 15 residues. The CDR3 protein is CATLLRGAGANVLTF. DNA of the CDR3: TGTGCCACCCTTCTCAGGGGTGCTGGGGCCAACGTCCTGACTTTC.

The chain carries TRBV20-1 and TRBJ1-6; 9 bases agree with TRBD1. Germline CDR1 DFQATT, CDR2 SNEGSKA (reference sequence). This CDR3 spans 15 amino acids. The ends lost 2 bases at V and 7 bases at J; junction bases unmatched: 6. As DNA, the CDR3 is TGCAGTGCTAGAAAATCGACAGGGGGGAATTCACCCCTCCACTTT. It yields the protein CSARKSTGGNSPLHF.

The chain links TRBV5-4 to TRBJ1-4; maybe TRBD1 (6 bases). The V and J ends lost 1 base and 5 bases respectively, with 12 bases between them. Germline CDR1 and CDR2: SGHNT and YYREEE (reference sequence). This CDR3 region has 15 residues. The CDR3 loop is CASSLYAGANEKLFF. CDR3 coding DNA: TGTGCCAGCAGCTTGTATGCAGGGGCGAATGAAAAACTGTTTTTT.

This clonotype was seen at least ten times. The V call is TRBV12-3 or TRBV12-4, the J call TRBJ2-7; D uncertain. The CDR3 loop spans 14 amino acids. V was shortened by 5 bases and J by 2 bases, with 13 bases between the two germline ends. The CDR3 reads CASSSAGPAYEQYF. CDR3 coding DNA: TGTGCCAGCAGTAGTGCTGGACCTGCCTACGAGCAGTACTTC.

This clonotype turned up a few times. The chain links TRBV11-2 to TRBJ2-3; 7 bases are shared with TRBD2. Germline trimming cut 5 bases from V and 0 bases from J; bases unmatched to any gene: 11. The CDR3 length is 17 residues. CDR1 SGHAT and CDR2 FQNNGV come from the germline V gene. The CDR3 sequence: CASSPRSGTTSTDTQYF. In DNA, the CDR3 is TGTGCCAGCAGCCCCCGGAGCGGGACTACCAGCACAGATACGCAGTATTTT.

This clonotype was counted ten times or more. The genes are TRBV5-1 and TRBJ2-2, with D possibly being TRBD1 (6 bases). Deletions cut 4 bases from V and 6 bases from J, with 19 bases between. Per the germline V gene, CDR1 is SGHRS and CDR2 is YFSETQ. The CDR3 runs 16 residues. The CDR3 here is CASSAGQRGRAGELFF. CDR3 sequence (DNA): TGCGCCAGCAGCGCAGGACAGAGGGGCAGGGCCGGGGAGCTGTTTTTT.

This clonotype was seen ten or more times. V is TRBV27 and J is TRBJ1-5, with 7 bases that match TRBD1. Germline CDR1 MNHEY, CDR2 SMNVEV (reference sequence). The CDR3 contains 15 residues. V trimming: 5 bases; J trimming: 0 bases; junction bases outside the gene matches: 4. CDR3 residues: CASSRQGDSNQPQHF. The CDR3, as DNA: TGTGCCAGCAGTCGACAGGGTGATAGCAATCAGCCCCAGCATTTT.